This T cell receptor (beta chain) was obtained from a study of blood T cell repertoires in COVID-19. Study background: Acute and convalescent COVID-19 samples came from the United States, Italy and Spain. T cells, B-cell-depleted T cells, or PBMCs provided the cDNA or gDNA that served as material.

In the source study's methods: Amplification with reference gene primers provided the estimates of nucleated cell counts. Sequenced by immunoSEQ multiplex PCR; TCRdb stores in-frame clones only, minus some. V and J calls and clone size are as listed in that table; D and trimming were resolved from the DNA. The sample includes some 240,000 clones, around 85% seen only once; the top ten take roughly a tenth. Germline-derived CDR1 and CDR2 are SNHLY and FYNNEI. V lost 7 bases and J 3 bases, leaving 21 bases between the germline ends. The CDR3 covers 16 residues. The V call is TRBV2, the J call TRBJ1-1; D may be TRBD1 (5 bases). Material for sequencing was peripheral blood. The receptor was isolated from a woman aged 80 or over with acute or convalescent COVID-19. The CDR3 sequence is CASNGPGQKWDTEAFF. As DNA, the CDR3 is TGTGCCAGCAATGGTCCAGGGCAGAAATGGGACACTGAAGCTTTCTTT.